The 11 T cell receptor beta chains below were found in one sample sequenced in a study of blood T cell repertoires in COVID-19. This table comes from immunoSEQ multiplex PCR, and its TCRdb copy is limited to in-frame clones, with some not included. The sample consists of 150,000 to 200,000 clones, 79% of them appearing once. The sample comprised PBMCs or T cells enriched from blood (not recorded which). Receptor source: a woman aged 70-85 years in a cohort exposed to, infected with or recovered from COVID-19 (not recorded which).

The chain joins TRBV3-1 (or the pseudogene TRBV3-2) to TRBJ1-6; 8 positions agree with TRBD1. CDR1 and CDR2 from the germline V gene are LGHDT and YNNKEL (reference sequence). Trimming removed 1 base from V and 10 bases from J; junction bases left unmatched: 12. The CDR3 runs 17 residues. The CDR3 reads CASSQVYQGAAGSPLHF. CDR3 nucleotides: TGTGCCAGCAGCCAAGTATATCAGGGGGCGGCGGGGTCACCCCTCCACTTT.

With respect to this clone: The sample has other DNA sequences that encode this CDR3 too. The rearrangement links TRBV18 to TRBJ2-1; 14 nucleotides align to TRBD2. Germline V gives CDR1 KGHSH, CDR2 LQKENI. The CDR3 runs to 15 residues. Trimming took 6 bases from V and 7 from J; bases not matched to a gene: 5. CDR3 in DNA: TGTGCCAGCTCTCCCGGGACTAGCGGGAGAAATGAGCAGTTCTTC. Translation gives CASSPGTSGRNEQFF.

V is TRBV3-1 (or the pseudogene TRBV3-2) and J is TRBJ1-5; possible D gene TRBD1, 6 bases. Trimming took off 0 bases at V and 11 bases at J, with 17 bases between the two ends. Germline CDR1 LGHDT, CDR2 YNNKEL (reference sequence). The CDR3 totals 15 residues. The DNA of the CDR3 is TGTGCCAGCAGCCAAGATTACGGGGGGGCCTGGGCCCAGCATTTT. The encoded protein is CASSQDYGGAWAQHF.

The V gene is TRBV7-3, the J gene TRBJ2-7; D might be TRBD1 (5 bases). This CDR3 is built from 14 residues. The V end was cut by 2 bases, the J end by 2 bases, with 10 bases between. The V gene's germline CDR1 is SGHTA and CDR2 FQGTGA. The CDR3 loop is CASSLHPGPYEQYF. As DNA, the CDR3 is TGTGCCAGCAGCTTACACCCAGGGCCCTACGAGCAGTACTTC. The full variable domain, with the rest looked up from reference TRBV7-3 and TRBJ2-7, is GAGVSQTPSNKVTEKGKYVELRCDPISGHTALYWYRQSLGQGPEFLIYFQGTGAADDSGLPNDRFFAVRPEGSVSTLKIQRTERGDSAVYLCASSLHPGPYEQYFGPGTRLTVT.

The chain recombines TRBV4-1 with TRBJ2-2; 11 bases fit TRBD2. The CDR3 has 15 residues. In germline, CDR1 is MGHRA, CDR2 YSYEKL. V gave up 1 base and J gave up 6 bases; unmatched junction bases: 1. The CDR3 DNA reads TGCGCCAGCAGCCAAGGACTAGCGGGACCCGGGGAGCTGTTTTTT. Translating gives CASSQGLAGPGELFF.

The V call is TRBV29-1, the J call TRBJ2-3; 8 bases match TRBD2. Looked up from germline, CDR1 is SQVTM and CDR2 is ANQGSEA. CDR3 length: 15 residues. V shed 7 bases and J 0 bases; nucleotides not matched to a gene: 9. The CDR3 here is CSAGLAGISTDTQYF. The CDR3 DNA follows: TGCAGCGCTGGGCTAGCGGGTATTAGCACAGATACGCAGTATTTT.

The V and J genes are TRBV5-1 and TRBJ2-1, with 12 bases that match TRBD2. CDR1 is SGHRS and CDR2 is YFSETQ in the germline V gene. After removal of 0 bases from V and 2 bases from J, the junction contained 6 bases not matched to a gene. The CDR3 runs to 18 residues. CDR3 region: CASSLGATSGRPYNEQFF. The CDR3 coding sequence is TGCGCCAGCAGCTTGGGGGCAACTAGCGGGAGGCCCTACAATGAGCAGTTCTTC.

The J gene is TRBJ2-1, the V gene TRBV5-1, with 10 bases matching TRBD1. J lost 9 bases, V lost 4 bases, and 10 bases had no gene match. Germline V gene data show CDR1 as SGHRS and CDR2 as YFSETQ. The CDR3 has 15 amino acids. CDR3 protein: CASSGRGTGEGEQFF. In DNA form, the CDR3 reads TGCGCCAGCAGCGGGAGAGGGACAGGGGAGGGTGAGCAGTTCTTC.

This chain links TRBV7-2 with TRBJ1-2; D is possibly TRBD1 (6 bases). There are 15 residues in the CDR3. V lost 1 base and J lost 4, with 13 bases in between. Germline V gene data show CDR1 as SGHTA and CDR2 as FQGNSA. This CDR3 is CASSLVTGLLYGYTF. For the CDR3, the DNA is TGTGCCAGCAGCTTAGTGACAGGACTCCTCTATGGCTACACCTTC. Complete variable domain (other parts from reference TRBV7-2 and TRBJ1-2): GAGVSQSPSNKVTEKGKDVELRCDPISGHTALYWYRQSLGQGLEFLIYFQGNSAPDKSGLPSDRFSAERTGGSVSTLTIQRTQQEDSAVYLCASSLVTGLLYGYTFGSGTRLTVV.

The CDR3 is CATSDFGGGDRKETQYF. DNA of the CDR3: TGTGCCACCAGTGATTTTGGGGGCGGGGACAGAAAAGAGACCCAGTACTTC. The chain links TRBV24-1 to TRBJ2-5; D is perhaps TRBD1 (7 bases). Trimming removed 1 base at V and 3 bases at J, with 17 bases between. CDR1 and CDR2 from the germline V gene are KGHDR and SFDVKD. This CDR3 contains 17 residues.

J is TRBJ1-2 and V is TRBV28; a weak D match, TRBD1 (6 bases). Germline CDR1 reads MDHEN; CDR2 reads SYDVKM. Trimming removed 3 bases at V and 8 bases at J, with 16 bases between. The CDR3 spans 14 residues. As DNA, the CDR3 is TGTGCCAGCAGTTTTTTCTCAGGGGCTCAAGGCTACACCTTC. Translating gives CASSFFSGAQGYTF.